This T cell receptor (beta chain) was documented in a study of cytomegalovirus exposure and HLA in healthy donors. Study-level results: Reportedly, cytomegalovirus status was diagnosed with high sensitivity and specificity.

The donors were members of the validation cohort comprising about 130 subjects, separate from the roughly 700-subject first cohort. Profiling relied on immunoSEQ multiplex PCR, and the TCRdb table lists in-frame clones only, not all of them. Here the sample spans about 170,000 clones, about 87% being singletons. With respect to this clone: Its antigen is unidentified.

Trimming pared 1 base from V and 4 bases from J, leaving 13 bases between. This CDR3 has 15 amino acids. In germline, CDR1 is LNHDA, CDR2 SQIVND (reference sequence). Sequenced material: PBMCs. This rearrangement joins TRBV19 to TRBJ1-1; tentatively, D is TRBD1 (6 bases). The receptor was derived from a woman under 40 in good health and CMV-seronegative. The CDR3 nucleotides are TGTGCCAGTAGTATAGTGGGCAGGGGATTCACTGAAGCTTTCTTT. It codes for CASSIVGRGFTEAFF.